Sequencing of this T cell receptor beta chain was carried out in a study of T cell changes during pregnancy in multiple sclerosis. This CDR3 contains 16 residues. J gave up 3 bases and V 2 bases, and 8 bases lay outside the gene matches. The germline V gene encodes CDR1 SGHDT and CDR2 YYEEEE. Clones were sequenced by immunoSEQ multiplex PCR, and TCRdb holds only the in-frame ones, with some missing. The sample gives fewer than 40,000 clones, 90% of which show up once; approximately 12% is in the top ten. Sequencing was performed on CD8+ T cells from peripheral blood mononuclear cells, taken in the first trimester of pregnancy. The TCR sequence derives from a female donor with multiple sclerosis, enrolled in a pregnancy study. The rearrangement joins TRBV5-6 to TRBJ2-7; TRBD2 matches 10 bases. CDR3 amino acids: CASSLLAGGPFYEQYF. The CDR3, as DNA: TGTGCCAGCAGCTTATTAGCGGGAGGACCTTTCTACGAGCAGTACTTC. Full variable domain (outside the CDR3, taken from reference TRBV5-6 and TRBJ2-7): DAGVTQSPTHLIKTRGQQVTLRCSPKSGHDTVSWYQQALGQGPQFIFQYYEEEERQRGNFPDRFSGHQFPNYSSELNVNALLLGDSALYLCASSLLAGGPFYEQYFGPGTRLTVT.